The entry below describes one T cell receptor beta chain. V dropped 5 bases and J dropped 6 bases, with 22 bases sitting between them. Germline assignment: CDR1 SGHVS and CDR2 FNYEAQ. This CDR3 has 16 residues. This sample was taken from a study of blood T cell repertoires in COVID-19. Authors' analysis steps: Amplification with reference gene primers provided the estimates of nucleated cell counts. Only in-frame clones appear in the TCRdb table, and some are missing; sequencing was by immunoSEQ multiplex PCR. Clonal size and the V and J genes are those of that table, whereas D and trimming came from the DNA. The table shows some 400,000 clones, with approximately 87% occurring only once.

This chain links TRBV7-6 with TRBJ2-5, with a weak D call TRBD1 (6 bases). Sequenced: peripheral blood. The origin of this receptor is a woman younger than 45 with COVID-19, enrolled during active disease. CDR3 loop: CASSAIGGGSGQTQYF. Here the CDR3 DNA reads TGTGCCAGCAGCGCTATAGGGGGTGGGAGCGGACAGACCCAGTACTTC.